What follows are 20 T cell receptor beta chains derived from one specimen sequenced in a study of shared clonotypes between healthy human individuals. TCRdb keeps only in-frame clones here, not all; method: immunoSEQ multiplex PCR. Of hundreds of thousands of clones listed, roughly 70% are singletons. Sequencing used memory CD4+ T cells sorted from blood. This sample's subset: CD45RA-negative fraction. The origin of the receptors is a woman aged 25 to 39 in good health.

The gene calls are TRBV5-6 and TRBJ1-2; D possibly corresponds to TRBD1 (5 bases). Looked up from germline, CDR1 is SGHDT and CDR2 is YYEEEE. V was clipped by 7 bases and J by 7 bases, with 20 bases between them. The CDR3 covers 14 residues. The CDR3 DNA sequence: TGTGCCAGCTCGTTAGGGGCCCTTGGGTTTGGCTACACCTTC. Translating it yields CASSLGALGFGYTF.

This chain joins TRBV7-9 and TRBJ1-5, with TRBD1 as a possible D gene (5 bases). The V end was cut by 1 base, the J end by 2 bases, with 15 bases between. This CDR3 is 17 amino acids long. CDR1 is SEHNR, CDR2 FQNEAQ, per germline (reference sequence). Written as DNA, the CDR3 is TGTGCCAGCAGCTTAGATACCTGGGGCCGGCGCAATCAGCCCCAGCATTTT. Its translation: CASSLDTWGRRNQPQHF.

This clone was detected a few times. The chain couples TRBV19 to TRBJ2-1, with 7 bases fitting TRBD2. V was pared by 2 bases and J by 9 bases, with 13 bases of the junction left unmatched. The CDR3 runs to 16 residues. Germline CDR1 is LNHDA and CDR2 is SQIVND (reference sequence). The CDR3 sequence: CASSIRASGLEGEQFF. CDR3 bases: TGTGCCAGTAGTATACGTGCTAGCGGACTTGAGGGTGAGCAGTTCTTC.

The chain combines TRBV5-1 with TRBJ2-2; the match to TRBD2 covers 10 bases. V shed 4 bases, J shed 4 bases, and the junction held 10 bases outside the gene matches. The CDR3 totals 17 residues. The V gene's germline CDR1 is SGHRS and CDR2 YFSETQ. This chain's CDR3 is CASSDLAGGGVTGELFF. The CDR3 nucleotides are TGCGCCAGCAGCGACTTAGCGGGAGGAGGAGTCACCGGGGAGCTGTTTTTT.

The V call is TRBV14, the J call TRBJ1-1; TRBD1 matches 7 bases. V was pared by 4 bases and J by 4 bases, with 6 bases of the junction left unmatched. The CDR3 consists of 14 residues. Germline CDR1 reads SGHDN; CDR2 reads FVKESK. The DNA of the CDR3 is TGTGCCAGCAGCCGACAGGGTGGGAGCACTGAAGCTTTCTTT. Its translation is CASSRQGGSTEAFF.

This clone has a handful of counts. The rearrangement joins TRBV12-2 to TRBJ2-7; the DNA was not compared with TRBD2, the D call given in the table. TRBV12-2 is a pseudogene segment. The CDR3 is made up of 19 amino acids. The CDR3 here is CASRHSTGLAGGGPNEQYF. The CDR3 nucleotides are TGTGCAAGTCGCCACTCAACGGGACTAGCGGGAGGGGGTCCGAACGAGCAGTACTTC.

The chain carries TRBV4-1 and TRBJ2-3, with no clear D. The V gene lost 1 base and the J gene lost 1 base, with 9 bases spanning the gap. This CDR3 comprises 15 residues. The germline V gene has CDR1 MGHRA and CDR2 YSYEKL. The CDR3 bases are TGCGCCAGCAGCCAAGTTGGGATGGGCACAGATACGCAGTATTTT. Its protein is CASSQVGMGTDTQYF.

The V and J genes are TRBV2 and TRBJ1-4; 7 bases are a match to TRBD1. CDR1 is SNHLY, CDR2 FYNNEI, per germline. The length of the CDR3 is 15 residues. The V and J ends lost 6 bases and 3 bases, in that order; junction bases with no gene match: 7. The DNA for the CDR3 is TGTGCCAGCAGGATAAACAGGGGTGCTAATGAAAAACTGTTTTTT. Residues: CASRINRGANEKLFF.

In DNA, the CDR3 is TGTGCCAGCAGCAGACTAGGGTCAAATGAGCAGTTCTTC. Its translation is CASSRLGSNEQFF. The chain couples TRBV5-8 to TRBJ2-1; tentative D call: TRBD2 (6 bases). Deletions cut 4 bases from V and 7 bases from J, with 12 bases between. This CDR3 is built from 13 residues. Germline V gene sequence: CDR1 SGHTS, CDR2 YDEGEE.

In this sample, this clone turned up a few times. The J gene is TRBJ2-5, the V gene TRBV7-2; D remains ambiguous. This CDR3 region has 16 residues. Germline assignment: CDR1 SGHTA and CDR2 FQGNSA. V was pared by 1 base and J by 5 bases, with 17 bases between. Written as DNA, the CDR3 is TGTGCCAGCAGCTTAGGAGTAGTGAGCGTTACGGAGACCCAGTACTTC. It is translated as CASSLGVVSVTETQYF.

This sequence joins TRBV10-3 and TRBJ2-3, with TRBD2 matching over 13 bases. The germline gives CDR1 ENHRY, CDR2 SYGVKD. V trimming: 11 bases; J trimming: 5 bases; junction bases outside the gene matches: 7. This CDR3 is built from 14 residues. The CDR3 sequence is CASGLAGVKDTQYF. The CDR3 DNA sequence: TGTGCCTCAGGACTAGCGGGAGTTAAAGATACGCAGTATTTT.

CDR3 bases: TGTGCCAGCAGTTTAGGACTAGAAGAATACGAGCAGTACTTC. Translating it yields CASSLGLEEYEQYF. The chain employs TRBV28 and TRBJ2-7, with 7 positions matching TRBD2. Germline V gene data show CDR1 as MDHEN and CDR2 as SYDVKM. This CDR3 is 14 amino acids long. V lost 2 bases to trimming and J lost 4 bases; unmatched junction nucleotides: 5.

The chain carries TRBV19 and TRBJ2-1, with 11 bases aligning to TRBD2. The CDR3 has 17 amino acids. Germline CDR1 LNHDA, CDR2 SQIVND (reference sequence). The ends lost 0 bases at V and 9 bases at J; junction bases unmatched: 10. CDR3 DNA sequence: TGTGCCAGTAGTATAGACCCCCTCTCTAGCGGGAGGACTGAGCAGTTCTTC. Residues: CASSIDPLSSGRTEQFF.

The chain joins TRBV5-4 to TRBJ2-7; the match to TRBD2 covers 8 bases. Germline values: CDR1 SGHNT, CDR2 YYREEE (reference sequence). The CDR3 has 17 amino acids. V lost 4 bases, J lost 3 bases, and 15 bases stayed unmatched. CDR3 in amino acids: CASSQALDSGSYYEQYF. CDR3 DNA sequence: TGTGCCAGCAGCCAAGCCCTGGACAGCGGGAGTTACTACGAGCAGTACTTC.

The chain carries TRBV28 and TRBJ2-7; 10 bases align to TRBD1. Germline assignment: CDR1 MDHEN and CDR2 SYDVKM. V lost 8 bases and J lost 5; bases outside the gene matches: 6. The CDR3 runs 13 residues. CDR3 coding DNA: TGTGCCAGCCGGGACAGGGGTGCCCACGAGCAGTACTTC. Translation gives CASRDRGAHEQYF.

This clone was seen more than once but under ten times. At the DNA level, this CDR3 is encoded by other sequences in the same sample as well. The chain joins TRBV5-1 to TRBJ1-5, with D possibly matching TRBD1 (5 bases). V was clipped by 0 bases and J by 6 bases, with 7 bases between them. This CDR3 has 13 residues. Looked up from germline, CDR1 is SGHRS and CDR2 is YFSETQ. The CDR3 sequence is CASSLEGSQPQHF. CDR3 nucleotides: TGCGCCAGCAGCTTGGAGGGGTCTCAGCCCCAGCATTTT.

In its sample, this clone was seen many times. The V call is TRBV25-1, the J call TRBJ2-5; 11 nucleotides line up with TRBD2. V was clipped by 4 bases and J by 0 bases; unmatched bases: 10. The CDR3 spans 18 residues. Germline V gives CDR1 MGHDK, CDR2 SYGVNS. CDR3 protein: CASSGSGLAVWDQETQYF. The CDR3 coding sequence is TGTGCCAGCAGTGGATCGGGACTAGCGGTTTGGGACCAAGAGACCCAGTACTTC.

Notes on this clone: In the same sample, other DNA sequences code for this CDR3. The V gene is TRBV28, the J gene TRBJ1-5; D is unclear. Germline lookup yields CDR1 MDHEN and CDR2 SYDVKM. The CDR3 spans 15 residues. V gave up 3 bases and J gave up 2 bases, with 11 bases separating them. CDR3 in DNA: TGTGCCAGCAGTTTGGAAGGTTCGGGCAATCAGCCCCAGCATTTT. Encoded protein: CASSLEGSGNQPQHF.

V and J are TRBV2 and TRBJ1-2; the D gene is possibly TRBD1 (6 bases). V was trimmed by 6 bases and J by 3 bases, leaving 11 bases between them. The CDR3 consists of 13 residues. CDR1 and CDR2 from the germline V gene are SNHLY and FYNNEI. The chain's CDR3 is CASRGGRDYGYTF. CDR3 sequence (DNA): TGTGCCAGCAGAGGGGGTAGGGACTATGGCTACACCTTC.

This sequence joins TRBV4-1 and TRBJ2-4; no definite D call. V was trimmed by 0 bases and J by 3 bases, leaving 18 bases between them. Germline V gene sequence: CDR1 MGHRA, CDR2 YSYEKL. This CDR3 is built from 18 residues. The CDR3 coding sequence is TGCGCCAGCAGCCAAGAGGGCATTAGAGATCGAGGCAAAAACATTCAGTACTTC. Its protein is CASSQEGIRDRGKNIQYF.